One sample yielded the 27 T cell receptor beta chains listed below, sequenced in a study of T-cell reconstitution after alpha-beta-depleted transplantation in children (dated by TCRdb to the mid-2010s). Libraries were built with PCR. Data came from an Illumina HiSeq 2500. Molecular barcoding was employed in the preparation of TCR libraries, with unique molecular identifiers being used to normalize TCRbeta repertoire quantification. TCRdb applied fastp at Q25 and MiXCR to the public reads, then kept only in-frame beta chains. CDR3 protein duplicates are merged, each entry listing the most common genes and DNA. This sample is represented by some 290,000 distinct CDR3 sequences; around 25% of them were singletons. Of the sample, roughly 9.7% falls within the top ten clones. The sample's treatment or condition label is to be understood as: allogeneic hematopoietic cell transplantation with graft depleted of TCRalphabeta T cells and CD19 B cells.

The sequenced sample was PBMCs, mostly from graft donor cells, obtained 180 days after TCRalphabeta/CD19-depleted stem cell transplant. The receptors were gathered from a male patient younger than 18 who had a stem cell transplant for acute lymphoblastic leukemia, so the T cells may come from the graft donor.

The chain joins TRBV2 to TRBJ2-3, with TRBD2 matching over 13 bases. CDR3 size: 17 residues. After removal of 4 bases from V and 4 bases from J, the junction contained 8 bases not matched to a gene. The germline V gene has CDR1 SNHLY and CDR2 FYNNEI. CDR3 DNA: TGTGCCAGCAGTGCCGAAAGGACTAGCGGGAGTTCAGATACGCAGTATTTT. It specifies CASSAERTSGSSDTQYF.

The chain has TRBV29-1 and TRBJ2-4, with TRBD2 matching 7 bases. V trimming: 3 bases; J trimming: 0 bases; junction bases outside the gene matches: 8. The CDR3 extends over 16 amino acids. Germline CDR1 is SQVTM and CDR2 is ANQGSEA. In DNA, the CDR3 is TGCAGCGTTGAGGGGCCTATAGCGGGAGCCAAAAACATTCAGTACTTC. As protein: CSVEGPIAGAKNIQYF. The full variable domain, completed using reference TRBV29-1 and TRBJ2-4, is SAVISQKPSRDICQRGTSLTIQCQVDSQVTMMFWYRQQPGQSLTLIATANQGSEATYESGFVIDKFPISRPNLTFSTLTVSNMSPEDSSIYLCSVEGPIAGAKNIQYFGAGTRLSVL.

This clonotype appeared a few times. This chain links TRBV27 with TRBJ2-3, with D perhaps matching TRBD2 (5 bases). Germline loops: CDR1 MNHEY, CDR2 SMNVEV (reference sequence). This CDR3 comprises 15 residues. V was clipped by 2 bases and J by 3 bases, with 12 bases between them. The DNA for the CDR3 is TGTGCCAGCAGTTTAACTCGGCAGCGGACAGATACGCAGTATTTT. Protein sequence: CASSLTRQRTDTQYF.

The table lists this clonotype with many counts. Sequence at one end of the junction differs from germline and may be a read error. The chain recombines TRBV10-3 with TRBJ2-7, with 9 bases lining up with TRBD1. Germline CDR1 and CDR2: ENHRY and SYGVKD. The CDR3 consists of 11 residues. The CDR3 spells CAIRSGQGIHF. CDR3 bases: TGTGCCATCAGGTCGGGACAGGGAATTCACTTC.

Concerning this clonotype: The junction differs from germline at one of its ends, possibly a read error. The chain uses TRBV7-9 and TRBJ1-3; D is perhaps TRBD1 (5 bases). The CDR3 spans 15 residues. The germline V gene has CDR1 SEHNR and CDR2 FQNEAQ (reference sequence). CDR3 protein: CASSLTDNSGNTKYF. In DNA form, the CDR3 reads TGTGCCAGCAGTTTGACAGATAACTCTGGAAACACCAAATATTTT.

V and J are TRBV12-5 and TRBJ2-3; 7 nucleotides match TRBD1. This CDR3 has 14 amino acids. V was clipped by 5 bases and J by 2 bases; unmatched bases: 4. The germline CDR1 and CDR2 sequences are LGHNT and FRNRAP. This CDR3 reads CASGIGQVTDTQYF. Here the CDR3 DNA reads TGTGCTAGTGGTATCGGACAGGTCACAGATACGCAGTATTTT. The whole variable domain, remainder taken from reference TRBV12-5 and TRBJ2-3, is DARVTQTPRHKVTEMGQEVTMRCQPILGHNTVFWYRQTMMQGLELLAYFRNRAPLDDSGMPKDRFSAEMPDATLATLKIQPSEPRDSAVYFCASGIGQVTDTQYFGPGTRLTVL.

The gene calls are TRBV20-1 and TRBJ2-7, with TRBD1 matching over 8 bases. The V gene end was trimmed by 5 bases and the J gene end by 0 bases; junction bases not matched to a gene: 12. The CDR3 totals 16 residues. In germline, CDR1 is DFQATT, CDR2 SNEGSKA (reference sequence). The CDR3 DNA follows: TGCAGTGCTTCTCGCCGTAGGGACAGGAGCTCCTACGAGCAGTACTTC. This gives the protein CSASRRRDRSSYEQYF.

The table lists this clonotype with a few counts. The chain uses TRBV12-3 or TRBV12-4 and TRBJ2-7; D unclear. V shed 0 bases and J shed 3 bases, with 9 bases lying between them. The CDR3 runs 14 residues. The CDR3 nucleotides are TGTGCCAGCAGTTTAGCCGCTCACGGCTACGAGCAGTACTTC. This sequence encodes CASSLAAHGYEQYF.

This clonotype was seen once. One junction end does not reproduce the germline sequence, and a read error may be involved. The CDR3 DNA follows: TGTGCCATCAGCTTAGGAGGAGGACAGTATAGCAATCAGCCCCAGCATTTT. The encoded protein is CAISLGGGQYSNQPQHF. J is TRBJ1-5 and V is TRBV13; D might be TRBD1 (6 bases). CDR1 is PRHDT and CDR2 is FYEKMQ in the germline V gene (reference sequence). The CDR3 contains 17 residues. The whole variable domain, remainder taken from reference TRBV13 and TRBJ1-5, is AAGVIQSPRHLIKEKRETATLKCYPIPRHDTVYWYQQGPGQDPQFLISFYEKMQSDKGSIPDRFSAQQFSDYHSELNMSSLELGDSALYFCAISLGGGQYSNQPQHFGDGTRLSIL.

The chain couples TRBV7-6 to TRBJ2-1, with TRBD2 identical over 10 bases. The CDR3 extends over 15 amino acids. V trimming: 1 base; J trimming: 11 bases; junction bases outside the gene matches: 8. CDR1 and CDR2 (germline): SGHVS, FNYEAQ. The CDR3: CASSLVLAGKKKQFF. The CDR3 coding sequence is TGTGCCAGCAGCTTAGTACTAGCGGGAAAGAAAAAGCAGTTCTTC.

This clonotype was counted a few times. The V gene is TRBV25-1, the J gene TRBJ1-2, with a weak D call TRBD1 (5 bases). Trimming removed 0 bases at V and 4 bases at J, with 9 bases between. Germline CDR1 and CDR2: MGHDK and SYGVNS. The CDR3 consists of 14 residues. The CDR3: CASSEYLGPYGYTF. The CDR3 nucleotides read TGTGCCAGCAGTGAATATTTGGGACCCTATGGCTACACCTTC.

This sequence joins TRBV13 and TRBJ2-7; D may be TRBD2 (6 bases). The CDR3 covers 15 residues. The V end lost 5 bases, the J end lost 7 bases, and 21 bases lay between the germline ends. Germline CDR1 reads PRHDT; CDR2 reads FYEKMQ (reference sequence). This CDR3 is CASSQTGEHGGEQYF. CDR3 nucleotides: TGTGCCAGCAGCCAGACGGGAGAGCACGGAGGGGAGCAGTACTTC.

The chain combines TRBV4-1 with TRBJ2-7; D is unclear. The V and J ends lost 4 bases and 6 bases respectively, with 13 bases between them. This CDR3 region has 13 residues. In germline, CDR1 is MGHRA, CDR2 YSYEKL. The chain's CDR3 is CASSRSGNGEQYF. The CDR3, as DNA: TGCGCCAGCAGCCGAAGTGGGAATGGCGAGCAGTACTTC.

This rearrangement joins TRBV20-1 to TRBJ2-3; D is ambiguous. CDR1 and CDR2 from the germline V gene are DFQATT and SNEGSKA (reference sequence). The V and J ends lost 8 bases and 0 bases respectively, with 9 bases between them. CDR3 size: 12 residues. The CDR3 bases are TGCAGTCCAAGACCCAGCACAGATACGCAGTATTTT. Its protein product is CSPRPSTDTQYF.

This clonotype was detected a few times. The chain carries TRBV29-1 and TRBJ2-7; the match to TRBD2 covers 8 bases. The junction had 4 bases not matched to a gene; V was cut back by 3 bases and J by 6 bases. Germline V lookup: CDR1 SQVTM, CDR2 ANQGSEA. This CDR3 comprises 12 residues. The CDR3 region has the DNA TGCAGCGTTGAGCGGGGGGAGGGCGAGCAGTACTTC. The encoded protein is CSVERGEGEQYF.

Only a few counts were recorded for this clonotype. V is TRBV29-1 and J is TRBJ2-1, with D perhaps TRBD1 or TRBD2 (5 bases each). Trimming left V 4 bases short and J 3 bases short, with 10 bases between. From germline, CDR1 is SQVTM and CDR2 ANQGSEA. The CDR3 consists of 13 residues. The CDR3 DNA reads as TGCAGCGTTGGGGGGACCGTCTACAATGAGCAGTTCTTC. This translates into CSVGGTVYNEQFF.

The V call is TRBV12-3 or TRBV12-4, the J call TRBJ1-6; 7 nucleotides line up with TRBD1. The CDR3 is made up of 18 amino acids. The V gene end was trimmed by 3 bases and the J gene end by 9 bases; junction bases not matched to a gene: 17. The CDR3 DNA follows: TGTGCCAGCAGTTTCTCCGGGACAGTGGGAGGTAAATCTTCACCCCTCCACTTT. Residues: CASSFSGTVGGKSSPLHF.

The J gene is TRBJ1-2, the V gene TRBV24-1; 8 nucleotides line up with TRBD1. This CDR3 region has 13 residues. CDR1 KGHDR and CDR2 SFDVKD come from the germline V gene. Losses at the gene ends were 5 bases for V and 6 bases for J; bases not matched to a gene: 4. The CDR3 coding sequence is TGTGCCACCAGTGCCGGGACAGGAGATGGCTACACCTTC. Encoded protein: CATSAGTGDGYTF.

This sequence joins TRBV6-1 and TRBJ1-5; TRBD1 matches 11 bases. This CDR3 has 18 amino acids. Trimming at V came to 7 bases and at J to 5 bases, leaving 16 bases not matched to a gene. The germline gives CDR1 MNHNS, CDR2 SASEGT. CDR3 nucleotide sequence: TGTGCCAGCACTCTTGGGACAGGGGGGCGTTGGAAGGATCAGCCCCAGCATTTT. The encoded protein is CASTLGTGGRWKDQPQHF.

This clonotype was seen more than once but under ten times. Here the CDR3 DNA reads TGCAGTGCTAGAGATCACGTGCGTGGCGGAGTGACCAATGAGCAGTTCTTC. Translated: CSARDHVRGGVTNEQFF. The V gene is TRBV20-1, the J gene TRBJ2-1; D gene ambiguous. CDR1 DFQATT and CDR2 SNEGSKA come from the germline V gene (reference sequence). V dropped 0 bases and J dropped 6 bases, with 21 bases sitting between them. CDR3 length: 17 amino acids.

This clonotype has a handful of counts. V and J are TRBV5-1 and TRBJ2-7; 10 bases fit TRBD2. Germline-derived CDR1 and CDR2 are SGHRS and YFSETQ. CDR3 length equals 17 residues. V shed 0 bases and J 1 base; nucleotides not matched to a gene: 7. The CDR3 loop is CASSLASGSLRSYEQYF. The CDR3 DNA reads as TGCGCCAGCAGCTTGGCTAGCGGGAGTTTGAGGTCCTACGAGCAGTACTTC.

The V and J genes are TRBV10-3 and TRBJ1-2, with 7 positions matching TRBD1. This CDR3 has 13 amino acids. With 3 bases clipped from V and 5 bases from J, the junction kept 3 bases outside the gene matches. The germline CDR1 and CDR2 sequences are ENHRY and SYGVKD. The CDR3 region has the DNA TGTGCCATCAGTGATGCAGGGGGGTATGGCTACACCTTC. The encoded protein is CAISDAGGYGYTF.

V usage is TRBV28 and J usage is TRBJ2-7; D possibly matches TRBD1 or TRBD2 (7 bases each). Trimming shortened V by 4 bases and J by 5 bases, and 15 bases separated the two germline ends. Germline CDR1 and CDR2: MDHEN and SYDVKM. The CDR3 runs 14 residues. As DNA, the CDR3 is TGTGCCAGCAGTTCCCCAGGGGGAGGGGACGAGCAGTACTTC. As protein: CASSSPGGGDEQYF.

The CDR3 is CSVVGWGERNIQYF. DNA for the CDR3: TGCAGCGTTGTGGGGTGGGGGGAGCGGAACATTCAGTACTTC. The chain recombines TRBV29-1 with TRBJ2-4, with a weak D call TRBD2 (6 bases). Trimming took 4 bases from V and 7 from J, leaving 17 bases between them. CDR3 length: 14 residues. The germline CDR1 and CDR2 sequences are SQVTM and ANQGSEA.

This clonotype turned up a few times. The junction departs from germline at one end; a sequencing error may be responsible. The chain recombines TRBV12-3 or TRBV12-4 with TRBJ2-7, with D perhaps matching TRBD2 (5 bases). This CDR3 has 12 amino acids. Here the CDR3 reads CASSRSDIDGDF. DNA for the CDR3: TGTGCCAGCAGTCGCTCTGACATTGACGGGGACTTC.

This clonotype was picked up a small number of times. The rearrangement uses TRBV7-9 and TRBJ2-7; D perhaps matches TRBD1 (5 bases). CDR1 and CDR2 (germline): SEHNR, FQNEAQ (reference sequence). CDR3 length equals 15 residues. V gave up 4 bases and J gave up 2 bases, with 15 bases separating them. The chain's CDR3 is CASSSDPRATYEQYF. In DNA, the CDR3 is TGTGCCAGCAGCTCCGACCCCAGGGCTACCTACGAGCAGTACTTC.

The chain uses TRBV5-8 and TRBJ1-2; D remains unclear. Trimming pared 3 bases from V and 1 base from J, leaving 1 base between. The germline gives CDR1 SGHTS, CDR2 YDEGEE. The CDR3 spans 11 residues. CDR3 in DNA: TGTGCCAGCAGCTATAACTATGGCTACACCTTC. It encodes CASSYNYGYTF.